This T cell receptor beta chain was observed in a study of blood T cells in healthy people across ages. Points from the study as a whole: Roughly linear declines in TCR beta diversity per million T cells occurred with age.

V gave up 4 bases and J gave up 9 bases; unmatched junction bases: 9. Germline V gene data show CDR1 as SGHNT and CDR2 as YENEEA. This CDR3 is 16 amino acids long. This clonotype has a count of ten or more. The antigen remains unidentified. With a J-beta primer mix and a sample-barcoded 5' primer, a second PCR ran about 7 to 11 cycles. With 12 random nucleotides, a template-switch adaptor tagged each individual cDNA molecule. TCRdb ran MiXCR on the 5' RACE reads and lists one entry per CDR3 protein. Here the sample spans around 690,000 distinct CDR3 sequences, about 54% being singletons. This chain uses TRBV11-3 with TRBJ2-1; 13 bases agree with TRBD2. Source material: blood. The origin of this receptor is a man in his 60s in good health. The CDR3 loop is CASSSWTSGGVSEQFF. The CDR3 nucleotides are TGTGCCAGCAGCTCATGGACTAGCGGGGGTGTGAGTGAGCAGTTCTTC.